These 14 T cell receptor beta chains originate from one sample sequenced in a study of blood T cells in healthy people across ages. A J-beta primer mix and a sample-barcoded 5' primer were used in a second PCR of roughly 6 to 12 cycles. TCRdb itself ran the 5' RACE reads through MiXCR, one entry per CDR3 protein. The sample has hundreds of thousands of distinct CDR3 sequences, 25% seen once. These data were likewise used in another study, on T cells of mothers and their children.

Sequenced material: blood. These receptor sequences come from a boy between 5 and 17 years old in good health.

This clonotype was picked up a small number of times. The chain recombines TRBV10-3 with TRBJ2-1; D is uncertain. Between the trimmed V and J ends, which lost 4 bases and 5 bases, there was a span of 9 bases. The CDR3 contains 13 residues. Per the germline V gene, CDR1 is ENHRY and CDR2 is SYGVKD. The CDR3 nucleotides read TGTGCCATCAGTGCGAATAGCCACAATGAGCAGTTCTTC. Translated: CAISANSHNEQFF.

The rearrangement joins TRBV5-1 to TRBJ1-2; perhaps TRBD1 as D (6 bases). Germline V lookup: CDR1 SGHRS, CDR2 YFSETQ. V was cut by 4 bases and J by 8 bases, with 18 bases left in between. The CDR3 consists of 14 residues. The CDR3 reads CASSPGLDSYGYTF. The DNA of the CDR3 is TGCGCCAGCAGCCCGGGACTGGACAGCTACGGCTACACCTTC.

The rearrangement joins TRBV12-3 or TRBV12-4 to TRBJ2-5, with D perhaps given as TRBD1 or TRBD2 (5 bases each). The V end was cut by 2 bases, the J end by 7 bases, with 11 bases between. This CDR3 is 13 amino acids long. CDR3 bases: TGTGCCAGCAGTTTACAGGTTGGGGGGACCCAGTACTTC. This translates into CASSLQVGGTQYF.

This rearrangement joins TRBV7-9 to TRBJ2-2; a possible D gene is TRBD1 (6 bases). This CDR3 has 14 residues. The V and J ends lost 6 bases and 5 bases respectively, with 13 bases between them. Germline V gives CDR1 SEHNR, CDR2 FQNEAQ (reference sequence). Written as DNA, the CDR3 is TGTGCCAGCAGGCCCAGGGGAAATACCGGGGAGCTGTTTTTT. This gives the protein CASRPRGNTGELFF.

The CDR3 loop is CASSQERTSGRGQEQFF. CDR3 DNA sequence: TGTGCCAGCAGCCAAGAGAGGACTAGCGGGCGTGGGCAGGAGCAGTTCTTC. The genes are TRBV3-1 and TRBJ2-1; 11 nucleotides agree with TRBD2. Germline CDR1 reads LGHDT; CDR2 reads YNNKEL (reference sequence). The CDR3 loop spans 17 amino acids. After removal of 0 bases from V and 10 bases from J, the junction contained 11 bases not matched to a gene.

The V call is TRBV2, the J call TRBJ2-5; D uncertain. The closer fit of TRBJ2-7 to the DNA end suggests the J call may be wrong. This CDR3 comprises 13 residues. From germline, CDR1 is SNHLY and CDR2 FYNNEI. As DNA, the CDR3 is TGTGCCAGCAAAAAGGACGTGGTGGACGAGCAGTACTTC. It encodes CASKKDVVDEQYF.

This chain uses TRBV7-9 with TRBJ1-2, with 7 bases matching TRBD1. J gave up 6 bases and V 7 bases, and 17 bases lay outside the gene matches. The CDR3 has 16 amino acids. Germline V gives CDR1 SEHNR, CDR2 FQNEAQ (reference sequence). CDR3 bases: TGTGCCAGCACCGAAAACGTACAGGGGACGGGCGATGGCTACACCTTC. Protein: CASTENVQGTGDGYTF.

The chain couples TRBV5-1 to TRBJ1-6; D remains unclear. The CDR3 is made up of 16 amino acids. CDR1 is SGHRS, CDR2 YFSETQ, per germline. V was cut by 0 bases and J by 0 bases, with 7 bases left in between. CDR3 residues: CASSLVGSSYNSPLHF. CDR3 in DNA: TGCGCCAGCAGCTTGGTGGGGAGCTCCTATAATTCACCCCTCCACTTT.

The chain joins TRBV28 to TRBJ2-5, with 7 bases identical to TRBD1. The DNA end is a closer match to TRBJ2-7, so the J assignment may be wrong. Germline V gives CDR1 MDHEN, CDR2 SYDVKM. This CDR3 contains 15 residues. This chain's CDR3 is CASIPNHMTGSEQYF. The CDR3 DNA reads TGTGCCAGCATCCCCAACCACATGACAGGGAGCGAGCAGTACTTC.

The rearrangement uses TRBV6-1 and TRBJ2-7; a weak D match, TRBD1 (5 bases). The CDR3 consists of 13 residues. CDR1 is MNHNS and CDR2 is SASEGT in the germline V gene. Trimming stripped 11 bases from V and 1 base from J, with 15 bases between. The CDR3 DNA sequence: TGTGCCGTAGGGAACAGGTATTCCTACGAGCAGTACTTC. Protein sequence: CAVGNRYSYEQYF.

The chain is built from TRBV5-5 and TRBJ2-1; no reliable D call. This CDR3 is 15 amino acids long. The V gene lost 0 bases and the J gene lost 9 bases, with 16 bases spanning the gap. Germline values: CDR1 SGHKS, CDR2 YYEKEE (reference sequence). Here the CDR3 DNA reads TGTGCCAGCAGCTTGGAGGCTAGGTCGTGGAGTGAGCAGTTCTTC. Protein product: CASSLEARSWSEQFF. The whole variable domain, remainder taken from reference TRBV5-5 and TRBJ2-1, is DAGVTQSPTHLIKTRGQQVTLRCSPISGHKSVSWYQQVLGQGPQFIFQYYEKEERGRGNFPDRFSARQFPNYSSELNVNALLLGDSALYLCASSLEARSWSEQFFGPGTRLTVL.

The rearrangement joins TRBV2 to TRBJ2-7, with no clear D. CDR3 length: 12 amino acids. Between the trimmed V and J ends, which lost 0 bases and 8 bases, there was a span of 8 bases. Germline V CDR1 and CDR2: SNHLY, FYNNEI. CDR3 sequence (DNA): TGTGCCAGCAGTGAAGCGCTAGGGAAGCAGTACTTC. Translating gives CASSEALGKQYF.

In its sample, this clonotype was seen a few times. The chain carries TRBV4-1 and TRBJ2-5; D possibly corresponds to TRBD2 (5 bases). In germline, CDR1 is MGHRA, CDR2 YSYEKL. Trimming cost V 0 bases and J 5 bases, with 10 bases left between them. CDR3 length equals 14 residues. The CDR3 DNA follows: TGCGCCAGCAGCCAAGATCCGGGATCGGAGACCCAGTACTTC. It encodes CASSQDPGSETQYF.

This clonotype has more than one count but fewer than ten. The DNA of the CDR3 is TGTGCCAGCAGGGTTGTGAGGACTAGCGCAAACGAGCAGTACTTC. Protein product: CASRVVRTSANEQYF. This chain connects TRBV2 to TRBJ2-7, with 9 bases identical to TRBD2. Unmatched junction bases numbered 11, after V lost 6 bases and J lost 5 bases. The CDR3 spans 15 residues. CDR1 SNHLY and CDR2 FYNNEI come from the germline V gene.